This TCR beta chain appears in the sequencing data of a study of shared clonotypes between healthy human individuals. For the study at large: Each donor contributed plates that comprised three CD4 naive, three CD4 memory, two CD8 naive and one CD8 memory.

Terminally differentiated effector memory CD45RA+ cells were left out of the naive CD8 fraction, which was CD45RO-negative and positively selected for CCR7. Per the original methods: Junction-only sequences produced by ImmunoSEQ had no quality scores, so filtering differed. The data were produced by immunoSEQ multiplex PCR, yet TCRdb's version contains in-frame clones alone and is incomplete. V, J and clone size derive from that table, while D and trimming were established from the DNA sequence. The table shows about 610,000 clones, with approximately 96% occurring only once. V lost 5 bases to trimming and J lost 2 bases, with 12 bases between them. The CDR3 spans 14 residues. The germline gives CDR1 SGHAT, CDR2 FQDESV (reference sequence).

This sequence originates from a woman in her 30s in good health. The chain has TRBV11-1 and TRBJ2-5; D is ambiguous. What was sequenced was naive CD8+ T cells sorted from blood. The chain's CDR3 is CASSARSFQETQYF. The CDR3 nucleotides are TGTGCCAGCAGCGCGCGGAGCTTTCAAGAGACCCAGTACTTC.